This is a list of T cell receptor beta chains from one sample in a study of T cells after yellow fever vaccination. TCRdb used MiXCR to reprocess the 5' RACE reads, holding one entry per CDR3 protein. The table has 300,000 or so distinct CDR3 sequences, 8.5% to 10% seen once. The sample in question was CD4+ T cells sorted from PBMCs, obtained 5 days after the yellow fever booster vaccination. These TCRs come from a man aged 18 to 29 who received the YFV17D yellow fever vaccine. The CDR3 runs from the conserved cysteine through the conserved F or W. Each record gives: clone size, J gene, D gene, V gene, CDR3 protein, CDR3 DNA. The D gene is left open where the match is weak. The size field is filled for only some rows; it gives once, few, many or a size class.

few | TRBJ2-5 | . | TRBV6-5 | CASRPSARSKETQYF | TGTGCCAGCAGGCCAAGCGCCCGCAGTAAAGAGACCCAGTACTTC
many | TRBJ2-2 | TRBD2 | TRBV7-2 | CASSFLNPGLAVREDTGELFF | TGTGCCAGCAGCTTTCTGAACCCGGGACTAGCGGTTCGAGAAGATACCGGGGAGCTGTTTTTT
. | TRBJ2-3 | . | TRBV28 | CASGVSGKDTQYF | TGTGCCAGCGGGGTCTCCGGGAAAGATACGCAGTATTTT
. | TRBJ2-7 | TRBD1 | TRBV7-9 | CASSSSGQAYEQYF | TGTGCCAGCAGCTCTTCGGGACAGGCCTACGAGCAGTACTTC
few | TRBJ1-6 | . | TRBV7-3 | CASSLGRDIGTSPLHF | TGTGCCAGCAGCTTAGGAAGAGACATCGGTACTTCACCCCTCCACTTT
few | TRBJ1-2 | TRBD1 | TRBV2 | CASNEDGTGYGYTF | TGTGCCAGCAATGAGGACGGGACAGGCTATGGCTACACCTTC
many | TRBJ2-1 | . | TRBV19 | CASSKRAGADYNEQFF | TGTGCCAGTAGTAAGAGGGCCGGAGCGGACTACAATGAGCAGTTCTTC
. | TRBJ1-2 | TRBD1 | TRBV9 | CASRGQGIGGYTF | TGTGCCAGCAGGGGACAGGGGATAGGTGGCTACACCTTC
few | TRBJ1-6 | . | TRBV7-2 | CASSNIFSPLHF | TGTGCCAGCAGCAACATCTTTTCACCCCTCCACTTT
few | TRBJ2-3 | . | TRBV29-1 | CSGASAGDTQYF | TGCAGCGGGGCGTCAGCCGGGGATACGCAGTATTTT
. | TRBJ2-1 | . | TRBV7-2 | CASSSLSSYNEQFF | TGTGCCAGCAGCTCACTTAGCTCCTACAATGAGCAGTTCTTC
few | TRBJ2-7 | TRBD2 | TRBV25-1 | CASQPRAGAAYEQYF | TGTGCCAGTCAACCGAGAGCGGGGGCCGCCTACGAGCAGTACTTC
few | TRBJ1-5 | . | TRBV2 | CASIESGAGQPQHF | TGTGCCAGCATCGAAAGCGGCGCAGGGCAGCCCCAGCATTTT
. | TRBJ2-1 | TRBD1 | TRBV20-1 | CSAAGTAYNEQFF | TGCAGTGCCGCCGGGACAGCCTACAATGAGCAGTTCTTC
few | TRBJ2-1 | . | TRBV18 | CASSPGGSAERNEQFF | TGTGCCAGCTCACCGGGCGGTAGTGCGGAACGCAATGAGCAGTTCTTC